This T cell receptor (beta chain) was recorded in a study of blood T cell repertoires in COVID-19. Sequencing was performed with immunoSEQ multiplex PCR; in TCRdb, only in-frame clones are kept and a portion is missing. This sample has under 400,000 clones, with almost 90% found just once. Sequencing was carried out using peripheral blood. This clonotype was obtained from a woman younger than 45 with COVID-19, enrolled during active disease.

The CDR3, as DNA: TGTGCCAGTAGGCTTAAAGGGGGAACCTACGAGCAGTACTTC. Translation gives CASRLKGGTYEQYF. The chain recombines TRBV19 with TRBJ2-7; tentative D call: TRBD1 (6 bases). V lost 6 bases to trimming and J lost 2 bases, with 14 bases between them. In germline, CDR1 is LNHDA, CDR2 SQIVND (reference sequence). The CDR3 has 14 residues.